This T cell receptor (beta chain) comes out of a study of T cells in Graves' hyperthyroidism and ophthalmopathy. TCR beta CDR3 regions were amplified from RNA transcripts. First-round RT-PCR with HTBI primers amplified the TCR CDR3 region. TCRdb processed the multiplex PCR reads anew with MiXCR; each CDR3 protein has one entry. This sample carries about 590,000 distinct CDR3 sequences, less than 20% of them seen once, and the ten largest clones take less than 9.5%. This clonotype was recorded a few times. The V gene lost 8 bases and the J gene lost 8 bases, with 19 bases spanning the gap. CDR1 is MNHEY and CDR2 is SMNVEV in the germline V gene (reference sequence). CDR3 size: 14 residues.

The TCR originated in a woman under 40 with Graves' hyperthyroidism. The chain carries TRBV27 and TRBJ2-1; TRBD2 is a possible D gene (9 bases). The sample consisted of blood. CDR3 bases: TGTGCCAGCCAGGGGGCTAGCGGGATCGATGAGCAGTTCTTC. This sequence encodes CASQGASGIDEQFF.